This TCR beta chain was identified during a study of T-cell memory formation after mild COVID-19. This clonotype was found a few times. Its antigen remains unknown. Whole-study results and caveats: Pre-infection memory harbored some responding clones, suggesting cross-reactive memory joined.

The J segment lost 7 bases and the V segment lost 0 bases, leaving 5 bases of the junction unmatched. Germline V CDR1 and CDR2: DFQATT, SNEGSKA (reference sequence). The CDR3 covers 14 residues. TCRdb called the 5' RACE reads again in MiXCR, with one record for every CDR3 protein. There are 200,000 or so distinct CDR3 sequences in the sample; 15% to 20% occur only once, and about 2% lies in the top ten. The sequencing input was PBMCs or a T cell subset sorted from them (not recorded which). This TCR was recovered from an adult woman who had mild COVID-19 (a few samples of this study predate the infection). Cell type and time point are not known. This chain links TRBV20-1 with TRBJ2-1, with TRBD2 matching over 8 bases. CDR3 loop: CSARDGRAVNEQFF. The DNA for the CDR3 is TGCAGTGCTAGAGACGGGAGGGCCGTGAATGAGCAGTTCTTC.